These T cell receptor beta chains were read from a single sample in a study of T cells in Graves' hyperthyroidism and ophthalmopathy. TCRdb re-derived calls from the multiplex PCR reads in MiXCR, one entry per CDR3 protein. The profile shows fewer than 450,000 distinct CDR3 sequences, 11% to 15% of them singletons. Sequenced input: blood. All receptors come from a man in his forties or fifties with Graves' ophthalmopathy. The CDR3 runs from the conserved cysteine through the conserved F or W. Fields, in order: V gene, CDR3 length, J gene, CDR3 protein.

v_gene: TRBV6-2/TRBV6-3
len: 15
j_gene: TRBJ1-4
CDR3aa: CASSPRHQRHEKLFF

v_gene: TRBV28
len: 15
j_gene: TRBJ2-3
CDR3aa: CASSFSGTSTDTQYF

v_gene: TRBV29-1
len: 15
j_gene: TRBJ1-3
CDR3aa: CSVGDTGNYGNTIYF

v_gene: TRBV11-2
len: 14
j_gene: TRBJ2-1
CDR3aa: CAGSLARGGNEQFF

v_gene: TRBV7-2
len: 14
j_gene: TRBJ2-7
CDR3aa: CASSFGAVSYEQYF

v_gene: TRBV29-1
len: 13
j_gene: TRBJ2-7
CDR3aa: CSVEGKDQYEQYF

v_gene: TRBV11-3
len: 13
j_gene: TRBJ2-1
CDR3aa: CASSLTGGTERFF

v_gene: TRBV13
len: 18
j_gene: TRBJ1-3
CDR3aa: CASSLIMPGGYSGNTIYF

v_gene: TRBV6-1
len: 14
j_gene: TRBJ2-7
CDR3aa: CASRIPGTSYEQYF

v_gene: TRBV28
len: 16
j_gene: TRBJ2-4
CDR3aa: CASNPPGQGNKNIQYF

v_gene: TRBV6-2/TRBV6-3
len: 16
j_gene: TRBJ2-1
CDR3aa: CASSSGLAGGYNEQFF

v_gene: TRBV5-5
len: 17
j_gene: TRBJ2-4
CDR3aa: CASSWTTELIAKNIQYF

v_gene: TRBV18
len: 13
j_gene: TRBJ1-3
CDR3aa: CASSPGGGNTIYF

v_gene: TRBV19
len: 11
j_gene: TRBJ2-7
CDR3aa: CASSGGHEQYF

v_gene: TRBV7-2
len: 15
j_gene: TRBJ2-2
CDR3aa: CASSLVWGGDGELFF

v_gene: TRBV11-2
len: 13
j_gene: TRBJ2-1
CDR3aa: CASSVGRYNEQFF

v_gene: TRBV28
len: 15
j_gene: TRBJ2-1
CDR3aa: CASSFVGSSYNEQFF

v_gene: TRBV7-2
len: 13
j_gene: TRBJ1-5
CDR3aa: CASSLGIGQPQHF

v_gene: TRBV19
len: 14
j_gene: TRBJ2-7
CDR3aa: CASSIESGVREQYF

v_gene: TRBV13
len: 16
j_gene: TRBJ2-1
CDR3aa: CASSLEGGGFHNEQFF

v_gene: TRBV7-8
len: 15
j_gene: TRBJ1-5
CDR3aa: CASSPSGARNQPQHF

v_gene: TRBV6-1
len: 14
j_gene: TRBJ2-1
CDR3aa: CASKMGQASNEQFF

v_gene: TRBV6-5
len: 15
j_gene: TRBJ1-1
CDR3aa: CASSYSAGKNTEAFF

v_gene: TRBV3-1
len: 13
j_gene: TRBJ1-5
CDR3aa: CASSQDIVQPQHF

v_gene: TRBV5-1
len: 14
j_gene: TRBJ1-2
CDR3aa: CASNHYDSLYGYTF

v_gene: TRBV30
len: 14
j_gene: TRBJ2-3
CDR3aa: CAWSRGGSTDTQYF

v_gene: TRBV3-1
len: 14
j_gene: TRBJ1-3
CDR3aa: CASSQIGGGNTIYF

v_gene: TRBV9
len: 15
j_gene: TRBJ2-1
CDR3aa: CASRGAAGTYNEQFF

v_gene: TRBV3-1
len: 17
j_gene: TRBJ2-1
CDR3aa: CASSLTTGLAGVGEQFF

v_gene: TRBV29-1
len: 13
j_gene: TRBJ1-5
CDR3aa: CSAAGTDNQPQHF

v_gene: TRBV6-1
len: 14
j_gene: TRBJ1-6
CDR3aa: CASRVSIGNSPLHF

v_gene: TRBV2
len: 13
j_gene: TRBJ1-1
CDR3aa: CASSSRGFTEAFF

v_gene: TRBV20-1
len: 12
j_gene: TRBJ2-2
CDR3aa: CSARQGIGELFF

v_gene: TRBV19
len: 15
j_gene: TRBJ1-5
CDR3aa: CASSRGRTSNQPQHF

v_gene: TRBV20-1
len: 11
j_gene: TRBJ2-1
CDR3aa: CSAPVLPEQFF

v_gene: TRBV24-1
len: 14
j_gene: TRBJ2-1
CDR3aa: CATSELGTIREQFF

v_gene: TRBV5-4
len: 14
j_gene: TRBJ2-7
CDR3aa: CASSLAGGGFEQYF

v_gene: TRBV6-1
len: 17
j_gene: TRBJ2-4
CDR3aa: CASSISTGDLAKNIQYF

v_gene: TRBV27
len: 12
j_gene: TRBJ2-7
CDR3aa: CASRTGLDEQYF

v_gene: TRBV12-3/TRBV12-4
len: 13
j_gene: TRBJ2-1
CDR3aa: CASSLLAGNEQFF

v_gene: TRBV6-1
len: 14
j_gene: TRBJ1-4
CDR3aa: CASSADRGNEKLFF

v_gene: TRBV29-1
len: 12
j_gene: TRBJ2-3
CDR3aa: CSVGQVTDTQYF

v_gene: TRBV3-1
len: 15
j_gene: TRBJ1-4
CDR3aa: CASSKTGTANEKLFF

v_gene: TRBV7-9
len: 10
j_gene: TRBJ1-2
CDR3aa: CASSTRNYTF

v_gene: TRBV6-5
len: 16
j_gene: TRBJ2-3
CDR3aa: CASSYPLAGGTDTQYF

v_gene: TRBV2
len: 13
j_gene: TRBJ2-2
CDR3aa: CASRKTVTGEPFF

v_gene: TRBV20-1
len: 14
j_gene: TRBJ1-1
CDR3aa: CSARRGAGNTEAFF

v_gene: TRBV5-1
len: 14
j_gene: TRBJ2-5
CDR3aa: CASSDPTSPRAQYF

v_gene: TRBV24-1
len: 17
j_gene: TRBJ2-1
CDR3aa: CATSDSQRQGAYNEQFF

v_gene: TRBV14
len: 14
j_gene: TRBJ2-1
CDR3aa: CASSKMAGNNEQFF

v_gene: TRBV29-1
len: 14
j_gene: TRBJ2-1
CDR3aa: CSVGAIGTRNEQFF

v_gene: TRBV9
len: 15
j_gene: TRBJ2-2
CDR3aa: CASSVDTSNTGELFF

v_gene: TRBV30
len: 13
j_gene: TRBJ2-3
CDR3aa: CAWSGQSTDTQYF